Described below is a single TCR beta chain sequence and its context. TCRdb fed the 5' RACE reads into MiXCR, producing one record per CDR3 protein. The table lists about 92,000 distinct CDR3 sequences, approximately 15% of them singletons, with under 6.5% in the top ten. The CDR3 consists of 23 residues. Deletions cut 6 bases from V and 0 bases from J, with 37 bases between. Germline CDR1 is MNHEY and CDR2 is SVGAGI. This sample stems from a study of early T cells in non-severe SARS-CoV-2 infection. This TCR derives from an adult who was a healthcare worker with PCR-confirmed SARS-CoV-2 infection or an uninfected control (not recorded which). What was sequenced was whole blood. The chain carries TRBV6-5 and TRBJ2-3; D possibly matches TRBD1 or TRBD2 (6 bases each). The CDR3 coding sequence is TGTGCCAGCAGCCCCCGAGGGGGTTCTGGGGGGCGAGTCCGCGTCCCTAGCACAGATACGCAGTATTTT. This codes for CASSPRGGSGGRVRVPSTDTQYF.